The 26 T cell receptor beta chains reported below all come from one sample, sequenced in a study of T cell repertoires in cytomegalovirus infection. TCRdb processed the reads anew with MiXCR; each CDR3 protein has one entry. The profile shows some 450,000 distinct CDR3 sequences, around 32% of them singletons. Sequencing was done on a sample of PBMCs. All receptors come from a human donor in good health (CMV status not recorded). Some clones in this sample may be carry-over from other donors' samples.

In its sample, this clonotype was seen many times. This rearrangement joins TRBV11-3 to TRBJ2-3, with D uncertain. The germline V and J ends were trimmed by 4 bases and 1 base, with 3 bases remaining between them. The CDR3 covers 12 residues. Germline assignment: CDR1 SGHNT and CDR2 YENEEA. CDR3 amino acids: CASSWGTDTQYF. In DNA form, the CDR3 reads TGTGCCAGCAGCTGGGGCACAGATACGCAGTATTTT.

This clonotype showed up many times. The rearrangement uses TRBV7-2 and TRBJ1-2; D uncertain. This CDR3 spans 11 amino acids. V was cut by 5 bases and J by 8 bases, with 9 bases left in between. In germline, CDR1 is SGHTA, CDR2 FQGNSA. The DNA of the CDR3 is TGTGCCAGCAGCCTGGTGGGCGGCTACACCTTC. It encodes CASSLVGGYTF.

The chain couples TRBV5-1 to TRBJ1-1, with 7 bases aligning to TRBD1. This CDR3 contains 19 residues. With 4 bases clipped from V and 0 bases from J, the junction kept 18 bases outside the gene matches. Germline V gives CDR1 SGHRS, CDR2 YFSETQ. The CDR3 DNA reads TGCGCCAGCAGCCTCCACCAGGGGAGGGACAGTCGGCTGAACACTGAAGCTTTCTTT. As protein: CASSLHQGRDSRLNTEAFF.

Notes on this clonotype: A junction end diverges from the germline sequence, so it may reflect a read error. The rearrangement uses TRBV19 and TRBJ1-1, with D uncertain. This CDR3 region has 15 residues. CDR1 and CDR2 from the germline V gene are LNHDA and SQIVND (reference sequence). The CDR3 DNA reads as TGTGCCAGTAGTCAAACGGGGTATCCGACCACTGCAGCTTTCTTT. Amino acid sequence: CASSQTGYPTTAAFF. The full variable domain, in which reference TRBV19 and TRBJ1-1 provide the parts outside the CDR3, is DGGITQSPKYLFRKEGQNVTLSCEQNLNHDAMYWYRQDPGQGLRLIYYSQIVNDFQKGDIAEGYSVSREKKESFPLTVTSAQKNPTAFYLCASSQTGYPTTAAFFGQGTRLTVV.

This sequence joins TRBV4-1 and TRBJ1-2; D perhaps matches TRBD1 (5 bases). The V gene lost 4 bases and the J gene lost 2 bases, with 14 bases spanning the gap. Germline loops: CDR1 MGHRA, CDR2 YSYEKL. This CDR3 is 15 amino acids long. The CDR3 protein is CASSPGGELNYGYTF. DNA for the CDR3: TGCGCCAGCAGCCCTGGGGGGGAATTAAACTATGGCTACACCTTC.

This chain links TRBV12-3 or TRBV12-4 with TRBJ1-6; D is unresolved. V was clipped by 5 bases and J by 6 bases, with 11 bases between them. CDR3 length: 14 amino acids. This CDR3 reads CASSPGYGNSPLHF. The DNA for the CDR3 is TGTGCCAGCAGTCCGGGGTATGGTAATTCACCCCTCCACTTT.

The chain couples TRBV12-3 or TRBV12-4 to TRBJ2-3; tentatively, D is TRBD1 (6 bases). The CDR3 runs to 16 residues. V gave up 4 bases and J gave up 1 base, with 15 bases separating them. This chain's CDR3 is CASSSPGHLGTDTQYF. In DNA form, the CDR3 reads TGTGCCAGCAGTTCGCCGGGACATTTAGGCACAGATACGCAGTATTTT.

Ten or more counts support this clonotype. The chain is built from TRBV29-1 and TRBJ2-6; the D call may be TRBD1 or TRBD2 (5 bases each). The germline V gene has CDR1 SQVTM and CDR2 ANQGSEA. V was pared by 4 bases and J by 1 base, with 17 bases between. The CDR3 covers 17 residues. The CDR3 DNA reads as TGCAGCGTTGCAGGTCTCAGGGACCGATCTGGGGCCAACGTCCTGACTTTC. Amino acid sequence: CSVAGLRDRSGANVLTF.

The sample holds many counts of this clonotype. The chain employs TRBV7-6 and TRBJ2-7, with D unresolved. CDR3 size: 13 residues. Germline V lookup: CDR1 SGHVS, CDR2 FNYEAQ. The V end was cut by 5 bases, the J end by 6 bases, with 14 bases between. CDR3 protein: CASSQSTDLEQYF. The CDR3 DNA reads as TGTGCCAGCAGCCAGAGTACAGACCTCGAGCAGTACTTC. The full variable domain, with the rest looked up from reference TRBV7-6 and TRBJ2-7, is GAGVSQSPRYKVTKRGQDVALRCDPISGHVSLYWYRQALGQGPEFLTYFNYEAQQDKSGLPNDRFSAERPEGSISTLTIQRTEQRDSAMYRCASSQSTDLEQYFGPGTRLTVT.

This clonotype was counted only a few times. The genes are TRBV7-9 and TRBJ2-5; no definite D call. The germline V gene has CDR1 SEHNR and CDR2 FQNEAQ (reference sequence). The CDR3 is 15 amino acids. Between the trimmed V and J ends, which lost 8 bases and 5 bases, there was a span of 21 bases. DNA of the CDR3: TGTGCCAGCTCCCCTCGGACCCAAGGTGGGGAGACCCAGTACTTC. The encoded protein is CASSPRTQGGETQYF.

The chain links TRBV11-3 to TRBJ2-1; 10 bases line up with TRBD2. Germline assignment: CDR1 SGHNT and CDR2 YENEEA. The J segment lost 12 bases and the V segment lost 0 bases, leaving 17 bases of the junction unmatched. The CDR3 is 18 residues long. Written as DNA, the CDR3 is TGTGCCAGCAGCTTAGAACGTAGCGTGGGGACTAGCGCCGATGCGCAGTTCTTC. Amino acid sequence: CASSLERSVGTSADAQFF.

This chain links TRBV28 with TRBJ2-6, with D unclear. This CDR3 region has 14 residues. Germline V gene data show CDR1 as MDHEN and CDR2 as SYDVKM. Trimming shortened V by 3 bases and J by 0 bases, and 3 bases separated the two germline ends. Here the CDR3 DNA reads TGTGCCAGCAGTTTTGCCTCTGGGGCCAACGTCCTGACTTTC. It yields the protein CASSFASGANVLTF. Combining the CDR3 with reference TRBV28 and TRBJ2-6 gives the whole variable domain DVKVTQSSRYLVKRTGEKVFLECVQDMDHENMFWYRQDPGLGLRLIYFSYDVKMKEKGDIPEGYSVSREKKERFSLILESASTNQTSMYLCASSFASGANVLTFGAGSRLTVL.

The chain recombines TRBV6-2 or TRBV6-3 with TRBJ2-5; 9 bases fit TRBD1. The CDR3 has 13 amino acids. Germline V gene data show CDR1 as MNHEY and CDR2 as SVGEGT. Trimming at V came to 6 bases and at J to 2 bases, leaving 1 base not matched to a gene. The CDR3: CASSGTGQETQYF. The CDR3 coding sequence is TGTGCCAGCAGCGGGACAGGGCAAGAGACCCAGTACTTC.

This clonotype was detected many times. CDR3 region: CASSFEQSSNQPQHF. CDR3 DNA: TGTGCCAGCAGCTTCGAACAGAGTAGCAATCAGCCCCAGCATTTT. The gene calls are TRBV7-2 and TRBJ1-5; no reliable D call. There are 15 residues in the CDR3. V gave up 3 bases and J gave up 0 bases, with 9 bases separating them. The germline V gene has CDR1 SGHTA and CDR2 FQGNSA.

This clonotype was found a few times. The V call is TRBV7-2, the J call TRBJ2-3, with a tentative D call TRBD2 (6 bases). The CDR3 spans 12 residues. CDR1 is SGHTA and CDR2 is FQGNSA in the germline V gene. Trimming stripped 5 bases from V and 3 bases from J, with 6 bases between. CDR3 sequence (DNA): TGTGCCAGCAGCGGGACTACAGATACGCAGTATTTT. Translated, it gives CASSGTTDTQYF.

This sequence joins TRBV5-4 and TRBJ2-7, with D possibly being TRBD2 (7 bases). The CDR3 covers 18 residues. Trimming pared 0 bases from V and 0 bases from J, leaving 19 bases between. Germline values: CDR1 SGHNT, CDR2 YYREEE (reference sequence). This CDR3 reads CASSLGGGGRGGSYEQYF. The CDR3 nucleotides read TGTGCCAGCAGCTTGGGGGGGGGGGGCCGCGGCGGCTCCTACGAGCAGTACTTC.

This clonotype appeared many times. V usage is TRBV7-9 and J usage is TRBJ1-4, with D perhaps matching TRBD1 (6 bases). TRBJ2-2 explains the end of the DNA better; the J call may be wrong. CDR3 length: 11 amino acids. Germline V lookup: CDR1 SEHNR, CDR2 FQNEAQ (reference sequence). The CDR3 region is CASSWGQELFF. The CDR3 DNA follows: TGTGCCAGCAGCTGGGGACAGGAGCTGTTTTTT.

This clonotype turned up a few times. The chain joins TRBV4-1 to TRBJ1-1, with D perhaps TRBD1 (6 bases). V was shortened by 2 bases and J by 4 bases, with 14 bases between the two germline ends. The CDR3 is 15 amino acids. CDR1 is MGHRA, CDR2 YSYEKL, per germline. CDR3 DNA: TGCGCCAGCAGCCAACGCACAGGGTTGATCACTGAAGCTTTCTTT. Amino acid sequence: CASSQRTGLITEAFF.

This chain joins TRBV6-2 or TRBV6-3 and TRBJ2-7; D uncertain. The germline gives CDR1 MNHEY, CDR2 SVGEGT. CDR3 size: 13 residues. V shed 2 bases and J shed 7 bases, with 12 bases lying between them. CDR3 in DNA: TGTGCCAGCAGTTACCACAGACCCCCAGAGCAGTACTTC. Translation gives CASSYHRPPEQYF.

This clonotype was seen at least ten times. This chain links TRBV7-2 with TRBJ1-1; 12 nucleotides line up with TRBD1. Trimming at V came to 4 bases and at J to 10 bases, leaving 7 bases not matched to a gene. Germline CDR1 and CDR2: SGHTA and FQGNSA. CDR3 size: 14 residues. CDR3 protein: CASSYGTGGMRAFF. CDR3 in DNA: TGTGCCAGCAGCTACGGGACAGGGGGCATGCGAGCTTTCTTT.

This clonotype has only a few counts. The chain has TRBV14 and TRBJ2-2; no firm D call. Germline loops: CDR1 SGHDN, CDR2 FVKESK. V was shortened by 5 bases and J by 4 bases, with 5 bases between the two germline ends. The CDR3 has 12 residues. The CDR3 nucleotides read TGTGCCAGCAGCTCAATCACCGGGGAGCTGTTTTTT. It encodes CASSSITGELFF.

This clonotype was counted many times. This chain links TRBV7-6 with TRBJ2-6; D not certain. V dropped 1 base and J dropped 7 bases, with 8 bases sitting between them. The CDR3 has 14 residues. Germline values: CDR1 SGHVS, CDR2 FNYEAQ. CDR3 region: CASSLESGANVLTF. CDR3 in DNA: TGTGCCAGCAGCTTAGAGTCCGGAGCCAACGTCCTGACTTTC.

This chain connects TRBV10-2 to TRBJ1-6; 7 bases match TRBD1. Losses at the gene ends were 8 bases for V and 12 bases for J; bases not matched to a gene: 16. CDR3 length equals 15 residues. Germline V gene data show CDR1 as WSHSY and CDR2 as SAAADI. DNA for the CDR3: TGCGCCAGCTTGCCCCCGGGACAGCCCACGTTACCCCTCCACTTT. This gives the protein CASLPPGQPTLPLHF.

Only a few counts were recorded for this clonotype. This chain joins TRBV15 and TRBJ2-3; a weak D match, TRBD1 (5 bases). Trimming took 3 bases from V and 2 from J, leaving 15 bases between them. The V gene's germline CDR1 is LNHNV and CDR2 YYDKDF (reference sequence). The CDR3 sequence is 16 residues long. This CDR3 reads CATSSVASGATDTQYF. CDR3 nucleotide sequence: TGTGCCACCAGCAGTGTGGCGTCTGGGGCCACAGATACGCAGTATTTT.

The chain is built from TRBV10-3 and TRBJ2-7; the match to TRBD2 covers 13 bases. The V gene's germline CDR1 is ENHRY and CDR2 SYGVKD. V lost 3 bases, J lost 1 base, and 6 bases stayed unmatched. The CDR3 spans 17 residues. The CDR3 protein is CAISDGVGLAGSYEQYF. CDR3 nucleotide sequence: TGTGCCATCAGTGACGGTGTGGGACTAGCGGGGTCCTACGAGCAGTACTTC.

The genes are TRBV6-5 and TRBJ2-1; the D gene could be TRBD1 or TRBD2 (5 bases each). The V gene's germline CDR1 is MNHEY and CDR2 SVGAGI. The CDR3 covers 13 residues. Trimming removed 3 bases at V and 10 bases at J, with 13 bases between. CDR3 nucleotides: TGTGCCAGCAGTTATGAGGGACCCCCCGAGCAGTTCTTC. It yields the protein CASSYEGPPEQFF.